The rows below give T cell receptor beta chains drawn from one sample of a study of blood T cell repertoires in COVID-19. Repertoires were generated with immunoSEQ multiplex PCR, while TCRdb's copy carries only in-frame clones and drops some. Found here are 380,000 or so clones, 88% of them singletons; the top ten hold more than 0.85%. The sequenced sample consisted of PBMCs or T cells enriched from blood (not recorded which). These receptors came from a woman aged 25 to 39 with acute COVID-19. Both conserved end residues are part of each CDR3. A D gene is named only where the DNA matches it firmly. Some rows have no size entry. The others give once, few or many, or a class for an expanded clone.

NA	TRBV5-6	TRBJ2-7	NA	TGTGCCAGCAGCTTGGGACTACCGAGTTCCTACGAGCAGTACTTC	CASSLGLPSSYEQYF
NA	TRBV7-3	TRBJ1-1	NA	TGTGCCAGCAGCTTCATGGGAGTGAACACTGAAGCTTTCTTT	CASSFMGVNTEAFF
TRBD1	TRBV6-5	TRBJ2-3	once	TGTGCCAGCAGTCCTACAGGGGATAGCACAGATACGCAGTATTTT	CASSPTGDSTDTQYF
NA	TRBV7-2	TRBJ2-1	NA	TGTGCCAGCAGCTTAGCCCAATACAATGAGCAGTTCTTC	CASSLAQYNEQFF
TRBD2	TRBV19	TRBJ2-2	NA	TGTGCCAGTAGTGTACTAGCGGGGGGTCGGCCCGGGGAGCTGTTTTTT	CASSVLAGGRPGELFF
NA	TRBV7-3	TRBJ2-7	NA	TGTGCCAGCAGTAGTCTCTACGAGCAGTACTTC	CASSSLYEQYF
NA	TRBV5-1	TRBJ1-1	NA	TGCGCCAGCAGCATGAGGGCAGGCACTGAAGCTTTCTTT	CASSMRAGTEAFF
TRBD2	TRBV7-3	TRBJ2-5	NA	TGTGCCAGCAGCTTAGGGACTAGTCCGGGGGACCAGTACTTC	CASSLGTSPGDQYF
TRBD2	TRBV2	TRBJ2-3	NA	TGTGCCAGCAGCGTAAATAGCGGGGGCGGCACAGATACGCAGTATTTT	CASSVNSGGGTDTQYF
NA	TRBV24-1	TRBJ1-5	once	TGTGCCACCAGTGACCGGGGGGATCAGCCCCAGCATTTT	CATSDRGDQPQHF
NA	TRBV5-8	TRBJ2-5	once	TGTGCCAGCACCCTAGATAGAGAGACCCAGTACTTC	CASTLDRETQYF
TRBD1	TRBV7-2	TRBJ1-5	NA	TGTGCCAGCAGCGGGACAGTTAGCAATCAGCCCCAGCATTTT	CASSGTVSNQPQHF
TRBD2	TRBV7-9	TRBJ2-3	NA	TGTGCCAGCAGCTTACTAGCGGGGAGGGGAGATACGCAGTATTTT	CASSLLAGRGDTQYF
NA	TRBV5-1	TRBJ1-1	once	TGCGCCAGCAGCTTGGTCAGTCTGAACACTGAAGCTTTCTTT	CASSLVSLNTEAFF
TRBD1	TRBV28	TRBJ1-1	NA	TGTGCCAGCAGTCTGGGACAGATGACTGAAGCTTTCTTT	CASSLGQMTEAFF
NA	TRBV11-1	TRBJ2-7	NA	TGTGCCAGCAGCTTAACAGGGACCTACGAGCAGTACTTC	CASSLTGTYEQYF
NA	TRBV5-1	TRBJ2-2	NA	TGCGCCAGCAGCTTGCCAGTAACCGGGGAGCTGTTTTTT	CASSLPVTGELFF
TRBD2	TRBV10-3	TRBJ2-1	NA	TGTGCCATCAGTGAGTCGGGGCTAGCGGTTTACAATGAGCAGTTCTTC	CAISESGLAVYNEQFF
TRBD1	TRBV19	TRBJ1-2	once	TGTGCCAGTAGGAGGGGGCGAACAGGAGGGTATGGCTACACCTTC	CASRRGRTGGYGYTF
TRBD1	TRBV27	TRBJ1-5	NA	TGTGCCAGCAGTTTCCTTGGGACAGGGGCTCCTGTCAATCAGCCCCAGCATTTT	CASSFLGTGAPVNQPQHF
TRBD1	TRBV5-6	TRBJ2-2	NA	TGTGCCAGCAACCGACAGGGGGCAGTCGGGGAGCTGTTTTTT	CASNRQGAVGELFF
NA	TRBV7-2	TRBJ1-1	NA	TGTGCCAGCAGCTTGAGGGAAAACACTGAAGCTTTCTTT	CASSLRENTEAFF
NA	TRBV7-8	TRBJ2-7	NA	TGTGCCAGCAGCTTATACCCCCAGGTCTACGAGCAGTACTTC	CASSLYPQVYEQYF
NA	TRBV7-9	TRBJ1-4	NA	TGTGCCAGCAGCTCAGGAAGGGAAAAACTGTTTTTT	CASSSGREKLFF
NA	TRBV19	TRBJ2-5	NA	TGTGCCAGTAGCGAGGACTCAAGCACCCAAGAGACCCAGTACTTC	CASSEDSSTQETQYF
NA	TRBV21-1	TRBJ1-6	once	TGTGCCAGCAGAATCCGGGACAGGGTATTTTTTTCACCCCTCCACTTT	CASRIRDRVFFSPLHF
NA	TRBV27	TRBJ1-4	once	TGTGCCAGCAAAGGGGCCGAGAGATGGAATGAAAAACTGTTTTTT	CASKGAERWNEKLFF
NA	TRBV4-3	TRBJ1-5	NA	TGCGCCAGCAGCCATAGTTTGCCTAGCAATCAGCCCCAGCATTTT	CASSHSLPSNQPQHF